Below, 15 T cell receptor beta chains from the same sample are listed, as sequenced in a study of Tregs in tolerant kidney transplant recipients. This table comes from immunoSEQ multiplex PCR, and its TCRdb copy is limited to in-frame clones, with some not included. Of 50,000 or so clones in the sample, roughly nine tenths are singletons; the top ten hold 0.7%. Sequenced sample: Tregs from blood. These TCRs come from a human donor in good health.

The rearrangement joins TRBV18 to TRBJ2-5, with D maybe TRBD2 (6 bases). Germline CDR1 is KGHSH and CDR2 is LQKENI. V gave up 4 bases and J gave up 5 bases, with 8 bases separating them. CDR3 length: 12 residues. The CDR3 sequence: CASSRLVETQYF. The CDR3 DNA is TGTGCCAGCTCACGACTAGTGGAGACCCAGTACTTC.

On this clone: The junction and the germline gene differ at one end; a read error may be behind it. The chain couples TRBV7-9 to TRBJ2-7; D gene ambiguous. CDR3 size: 15 residues. Germline V gives CDR1 SEHNR, CDR2 FQNEAQ (reference sequence). CDR3 sequence (DNA): TGTGCCAGCAGCGTAGCCGACTTTCTCTCCTACGAGCAGTACTTC. Its translation is CASSVADFLSYEQYF.

The J gene is TRBJ1-2, the V gene TRBV7-9, with 10 bases matching TRBD1. This CDR3 region has 13 residues. Trimming removed 3 bases from V and 8 bases from J; junction bases left unmatched: 3. Per germline, CDR1 SEHNR and CDR2 FQNEAQ (reference sequence). CDR3 protein: CASSFGQGGGYTF. The DNA for the CDR3 is TGTGCCAGCAGCTTCGGACAGGGGGGCGGCTACACCTTC.

The V and J genes are TRBV15 and TRBJ2-1, with TRBD2 identical over 8 bases. Trimming removed 7 bases from V and 2 bases from J; junction bases left unmatched: 7. The germline CDR1 and CDR2 sequences are LNHNV and YYDKDF (reference sequence). The CDR3 contains 15 residues. The CDR3 bases are TGTGCCACCATTGAAGCGGGGGATGCCTACAATGAGCAGTTCTTC. Protein sequence: CATIEAGDAYNEQFF.

This chain connects TRBV5-6 to TRBJ1-1; the D gene is possibly TRBD1 (5 bases). This CDR3 is 15 amino acids long. The V end was cut by 0 bases, the J end by 7 bases, with 16 bases between. Germline V gene data show CDR1 as SGHDT and CDR2 as YYEEEE. CDR3 in DNA: TGTGCCAGCAGCTTGGTTCCAGGGATGAGAAGTGAAGCTTTCTTT. This translates into CASSLVPGMRSEAFF.

The chain joins TRBV6-6 to TRBJ1-2; D may be TRBD1 (6 bases). The CDR3 extends over 16 amino acids. Trimming removed 2 bases from V and 2 bases from J, with 15 bases in between. Germline V gives CDR1 MNHNY, CDR2 SVGAGI (reference sequence). CDR3 region: CASSYPWGPINYGYTF. The CDR3, as DNA: TGTGCCAGCAGTTACCCCTGGGGGCCCATCAACTATGGCTACACCTTC.

The chain is built from TRBV29-1 and TRBJ2-2; D call uncertain. V shed 5 bases and J shed 0 bases, with 10 bases lying between them. The CDR3 contains 14 residues. Germline V gives CDR1 SQVTM, CDR2 ANQGSEA. CDR3 sequence: CSVLLGANTGELFF. The CDR3 DNA follows: TGCAGCGTTCTGTTGGGCGCGAACACCGGGGAGCTGTTTTTT.

The gene calls are TRBV19 and TRBJ1-6; a possible D gene is TRBD1 (6 bases). V dropped 4 bases and J dropped 8 bases, with 18 bases sitting between them. The germline CDR1 and CDR2 sequences are LNHDA and SQIVND (reference sequence). CDR3 length equals 16 residues. The CDR3, as DNA: TGTGCCAGTAGTACCCCCCGGGGGGGGCCGGATTCACCCCTCCACTTT. Translating gives CASSTPRGGPDSPLHF.

This clone was picked up one time. The V gene is TRBV18, the J gene TRBJ2-7; D unresolved. Germline V gene lookup returns CDR1 KGHSH and CDR2 LQKENI. Trimming removed 6 bases at V and 0 bases at J, with 15 bases between. The CDR3 consists of 15 residues. The CDR3 nucleotides are TGTGCCAGCTCCCCATTGGCCGATTCCTCCTACGAGCAGTACTTC. Its protein is CASSPLADSSYEQYF. Full variable domain (rest looked up from reference TRBV18 and TRBJ2-7): NAGVMQNPRHLVRRRGQEARLRCSPMKGHSHVYWYRQLPEEGLKFMVYLQKENIIDESGMPKERFSAEFPKEGPSILRIQQVVRGDSAAYFCASSPLADSSYEQYFGPGTRLTVT.

The chain recombines TRBV18 with TRBJ2-1; D may be TRBD2 (7 bases). Trimming removed 0 bases at V and 4 bases at J, with 13 bases between. CDR3 length: 16 residues. Germline CDR1 is KGHSH and CDR2 is LQKENI. The CDR3: CASSPPGGGGYNEQFF. CDR3 nucleotide sequence: TGTGCCAGCTCACCACCGGGAGGGGGTGGGTACAATGAGCAGTTCTTC.

V and J are TRBV5-6 and TRBJ1-2; unclear D gene. This CDR3 is built from 12 residues. The V end was cut by 2 bases, the J end by 7 bases, with 9 bases between. CDR1 is SGHDT and CDR2 is YYEEEE in the germline V gene. The chain's CDR3 is CASSFSLGGYTF. DNA for the CDR3: TGTGCCAGCAGCTTTTCGTTGGGTGGCTACACCTTC. Complete variable domain (other parts from reference TRBV5-6 and TRBJ1-2): DAGVTQSPTHLIKTRGQQVTLRCSPKSGHDTVSWYQQALGQGPQFIFQYYEEEERQRGNFPDRFSGHQFPNYSSELNVNALLLGDSALYLCASSFSLGGYTFGSGTRLTVV.

The chain is built from TRBV13 and TRBJ1-1; D might be TRBD1 (6 bases). CDR1 is PRHDT and CDR2 is FYEKMQ in the germline V gene (reference sequence). V lost 7 bases, J lost 0 bases, and 12 bases lay in between. CDR3 size: 14 residues. CDR3 in DNA: TGTGCCAGCAAAGACAGGAGCATGAACACTGAAGCTTTCTTT. It translates to CASKDRSMNTEAFF.

DNA for the CDR3: TGTGCCAGCAGTCCTAGCGGAATGTTCTACAATGAGCAGTTCTTC. Amino acid sequence: CASSPSGMFYNEQFF. The gene calls are TRBV9 and TRBJ2-1, with 7 bases lining up with TRBD2. CDR3 length equals 15 residues. Germline CDR1 SGDLS, CDR2 YYNGEE. V shed 5 bases, J shed 3 bases, and the junction held 8 bases outside the gene matches.

The DNA of the CDR3 is TGTGCCAGCAACTCGCCGGGACAGGGAAGAAACACCATATATTTT. It yields the protein CASNSPGQGRNTIYF. The chain employs TRBV9 and TRBJ1-3; 9 bases are shared with TRBD1. The V segment lost 6 bases and the J segment 5 bases; nucleotides outside the gene matches: 9. From germline, CDR1 is SGDLS and CDR2 YYNGEE. The CDR3 is 15 residues long.

This chain joins TRBV18 and TRBJ2-7; TRBD2 aligns across 9 bases. The CDR3 is 15 residues long. The germline V gene has CDR1 KGHSH and CDR2 LQKENI. V lost 5 bases and J lost 2; bases outside the gene matches: 7. CDR3 in amino acids: CASSARLAGTYEQYF. CDR3 coding DNA: TGTGCCAGCTCAGCACGGCTAGCGGGAACCTACGAGCAGTACTTC.